This T cell receptor (beta chain) stems from a study of T cells expressing NK-cell markers. Notes on the study in general: A range of about 1.0-7.0% of CD8+ T cells consisted of dominant NKG2C+ clonotypes in about six donors.

As regards this clonotype: The antigen is not known.

This CDR3 has 19 amino acids. 5'RACE template switching built TCR beta cDNA with unique molecular identifiers. Following a re-call of the 5' RACE reads, TCRdb has one entry per CDR3 protein and lacks DNA. Recorded here are some 500,000 distinct CDR3 sequences; the top ten clones represent around 1.4%. Sequencing was carried out using blood T cells: a sorted CD56 or NKG2C T cell subset, CD4+ or CD8+ T cells, or bulk PBMC T cells (not recorded which). This clonotype was sampled from a woman aged 50 to 65 in good health. The gene calls are TRBV12-3 or TRBV12-4 and TRBJ2-6; with no DNA, the TCRdb D assignment of TRBD2 cannot be verified. CDR3 sequence: CASSRTLGLGFSGANVLTF.